The entry below describes one TCR beta chain. The antigen is not known. The data belong to a study of T-cell reconstitution after alpha-beta-depleted transplantation in children. Regarding the study as a whole: A year had passed since transplant, and T-cell counts and diversity by then came mostly from newly produced T cells. Some patients' high day-60 TCRbeta diversity was attributed to recipient cells surviving conditioning. There were reportedly several hundred expanded graft clones from which alpha-beta T cells came about two months after transplant.

The CDR3 has 14 residues. Germline V lookup: CDR1 LNHDA, CDR2 SQIVND (reference sequence). Trimming removed 4 bases from V and 3 bases from J; junction bases left unmatched: 6. A TCRbeta library incorporating unique molecular identifiers was prepared. TCRdb passed the PCR reads through MiXCR, listing each CDR3 protein once. Among over 25,000 distinct CDR3 sequences listed, 15% to 20% were seen once. The receptor was isolated from a male patient between 2 and 10 years old who had a stem cell transplant for acute lymphoblastic leukemia, so the T cells may come from the graft donor. The sample in question was PBMCs, mostly from graft donor cells, obtained 60 days after TCRalphabeta/CD19-depleted stem cell transplant. The chain couples TRBV19 to TRBJ2-7; 7 bases are a match to TRBD1. CDR3 amino acids: CASSTRQGFYEQYF. Here the CDR3 DNA reads TGTGCCAGTAGTACCCGACAGGGTTTCTACGAGCAGTACTTC.